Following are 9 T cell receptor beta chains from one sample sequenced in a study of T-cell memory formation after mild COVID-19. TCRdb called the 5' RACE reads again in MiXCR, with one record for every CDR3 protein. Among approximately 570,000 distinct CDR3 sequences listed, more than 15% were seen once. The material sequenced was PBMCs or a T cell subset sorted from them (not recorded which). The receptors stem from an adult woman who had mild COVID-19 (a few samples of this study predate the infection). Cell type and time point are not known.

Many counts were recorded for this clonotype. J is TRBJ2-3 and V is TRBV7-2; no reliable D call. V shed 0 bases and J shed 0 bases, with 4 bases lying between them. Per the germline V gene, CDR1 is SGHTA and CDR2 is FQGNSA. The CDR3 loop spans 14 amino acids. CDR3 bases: TGTGCCAGCAGCTTAGCTGTCAGCACAGATACGCAGTATTTT. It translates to CASSLAVSTDTQYF.

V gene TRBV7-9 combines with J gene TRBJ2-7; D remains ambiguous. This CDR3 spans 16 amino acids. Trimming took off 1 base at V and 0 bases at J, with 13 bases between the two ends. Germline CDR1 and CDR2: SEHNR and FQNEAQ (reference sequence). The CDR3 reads CASSLVAAKISYEQYF. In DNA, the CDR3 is TGTGCCAGCAGCTTAGTGGCAGCCAAGATCTCCTACGAGCAGTACTTC.

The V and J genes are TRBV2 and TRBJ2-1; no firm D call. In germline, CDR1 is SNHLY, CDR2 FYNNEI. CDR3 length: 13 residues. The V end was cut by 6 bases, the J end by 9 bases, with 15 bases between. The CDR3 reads CASRNLGLGEQFF. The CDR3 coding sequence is TGTGCCAGCAGGAACCTTGGGCTCGGTGAGCAGTTCTTC.

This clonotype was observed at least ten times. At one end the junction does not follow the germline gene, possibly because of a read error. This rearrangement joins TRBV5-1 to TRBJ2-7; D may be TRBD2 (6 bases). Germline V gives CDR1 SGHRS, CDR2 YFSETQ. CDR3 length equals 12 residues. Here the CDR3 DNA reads TGTGCCAGCAGTTTTAGCGGCTACGAGCAGTACTTC. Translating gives CASSFSGYEQYF.

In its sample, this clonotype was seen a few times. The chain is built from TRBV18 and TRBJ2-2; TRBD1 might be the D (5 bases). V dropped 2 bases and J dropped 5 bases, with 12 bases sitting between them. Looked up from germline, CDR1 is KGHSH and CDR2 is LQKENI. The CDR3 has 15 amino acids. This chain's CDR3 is CASSPTTVQTGELFF. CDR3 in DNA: TGTGCCAGCTCACCAACGACAGTCCAGACCGGGGAGCTGTTTTTT.

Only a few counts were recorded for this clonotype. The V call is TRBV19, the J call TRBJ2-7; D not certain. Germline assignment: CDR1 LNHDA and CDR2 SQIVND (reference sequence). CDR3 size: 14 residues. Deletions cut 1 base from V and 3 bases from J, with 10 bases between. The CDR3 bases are TGTGCCAGTAGTATAGGGCAAAACGGCTACGAGCAGTACTTC. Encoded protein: CASSIGQNGYEQYF.

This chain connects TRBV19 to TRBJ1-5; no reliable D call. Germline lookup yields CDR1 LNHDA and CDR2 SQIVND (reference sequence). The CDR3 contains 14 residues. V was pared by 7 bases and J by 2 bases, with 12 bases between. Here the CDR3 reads CASTLIAGNQPQHF. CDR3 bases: TGTGCCAGTACCCTCATCGCGGGCAATCAGCCCCAGCATTTT.

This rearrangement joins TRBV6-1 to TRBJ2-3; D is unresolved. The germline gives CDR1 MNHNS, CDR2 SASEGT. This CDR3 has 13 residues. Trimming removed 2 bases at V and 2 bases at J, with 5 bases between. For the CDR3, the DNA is TGTGCCAGCAGTGAAACCCCCACAGATACGCAGTATTTT. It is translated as CASSETPTDTQYF.

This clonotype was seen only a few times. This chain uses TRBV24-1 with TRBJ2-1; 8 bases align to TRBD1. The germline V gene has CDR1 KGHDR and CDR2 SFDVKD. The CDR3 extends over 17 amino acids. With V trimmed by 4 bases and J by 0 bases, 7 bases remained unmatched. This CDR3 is CATSERTGLSSYNEQFF. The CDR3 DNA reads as TGTGCCACCAGTGAGCGGACAGGGCTAAGCTCCTACAATGAGCAGTTCTTC.